The present entry profiles one T cell receptor beta chain with its context. This sample was included in a study of blood T cell repertoires in COVID-19. About the research overall: Nucleic acid was either cDNA or gDNA, and it came from T cells, B-cell-depleted T cells, or PBMCs.

Germline CDR1 and CDR2: MDHEN and SYDVKM. The CDR3 is 15 amino acids. V lost 5 bases and J lost 8; bases outside the gene matches: 6. Original methodology: The authors estimated nucleated cell counts from reference gene primer amplification. TCRdb's copy holds only in-frame clones and misses some; the assay was immunoSEQ multiplex PCR. That table furnishes V, J and clone size, whereas the DNA furnished D and trimming. The table has about 73,000 clones, 75% to 80% seen once. Enrollment of patients from Seattle took place during active infection, with longitudinal follow-up. The chain has TRBV28 and TRBJ1-6; 10 bases agree with TRBD1. The sequencing input was peripheral blood. This receptor was obtained from a man between 70 and 80 years old with COVID-19, enrolled during active disease. Here the CDR3 reads CASSPQGTGDSPLHF. As DNA, the CDR3 is TGTGCCAGCAGTCCCCAAGGGACAGGGGATTCACCCCTCCACTTT.